This T cell receptor (beta chain) emerged from a study of STAT5B mutations in CD4+ large granular lymphocyte leukemia. Study-level background: Among healthy controls, a particular HLA allele went with more CDR3 'QG' motifs. The study's findings and limits: TRBV06-family usage was enriched in top patient clones (8/27) versus controls (2/35).

Trimming cost V 5 bases and J 2 bases; bases outside gene matches: 7. The length of the CDR3 is 15 residues. Germline loops: CDR1 SGHTA, CDR2 FQGNSA. For this clone: Antigen unknown.

TCRdb keeps only in-frame clones here, not all; method: immunoSEQ multiplex PCR. The sample contains some 40,000 clones, 75% to 85% of which appear only once. This chain connects TRBV7-2 to TRBJ2-3; 7 nucleotides agree with TRBD1. Material for sequencing was CD4+ T cells from blood buffy coats. The clonotype was recovered from a human donor in good health. The DNA of the CDR3 is TGTGCCAGCAGCAAAGGGGGCAGGACCACAGATACGCAGTATTTT. This sequence encodes CASSKGGRTTDTQYF. Filled out from reference TRBV7-2 and TRBJ2-3, the complete variable domain reads GAGVSQSPSNKVTEKGKDVELRCDPISGHTALYWYRQSLGQGLEFLIYFQGNSAPDKSGLPSDRFSAERTGGSVSTLTIQRTQQEDSAVYLCASSKGGRTTDTQYFGPGTRLTVL.